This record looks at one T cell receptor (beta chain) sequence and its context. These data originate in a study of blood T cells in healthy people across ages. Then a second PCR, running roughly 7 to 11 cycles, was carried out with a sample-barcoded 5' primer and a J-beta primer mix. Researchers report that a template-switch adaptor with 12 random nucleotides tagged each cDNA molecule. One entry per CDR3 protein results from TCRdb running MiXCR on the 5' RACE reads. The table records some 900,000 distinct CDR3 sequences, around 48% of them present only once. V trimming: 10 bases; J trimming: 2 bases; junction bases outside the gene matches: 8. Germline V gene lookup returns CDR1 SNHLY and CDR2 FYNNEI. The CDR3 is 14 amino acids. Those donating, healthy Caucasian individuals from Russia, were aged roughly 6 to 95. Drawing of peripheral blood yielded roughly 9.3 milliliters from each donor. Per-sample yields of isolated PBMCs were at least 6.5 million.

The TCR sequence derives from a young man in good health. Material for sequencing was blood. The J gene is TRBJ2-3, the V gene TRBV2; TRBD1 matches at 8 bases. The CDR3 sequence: CANGRDRTTDTQYF. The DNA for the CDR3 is TGTGCCAACGGCCGGGACAGGACCACAGATACGCAGTATTTT.